This is a list of T cell receptor beta chains from one sample in a study of blood T cells in healthy people across ages. TCRdb re-called the 5' RACE reads through MiXCR, storing one row per CDR3 protein. The data hold about 970,000 distinct CDR3 sequences, with just over 50% observed a single time. Specimen: blood. The receptor set was obtained from a woman aged 60-75 years in good health. Both conserved end residues are part of each CDR3. A D gene is named only where the DNA matches it firmly. Clone size, where shown, is once, few, many, or a class for clones that have expanded.

d_call clone_size j_call v_call cdr3_nt cdr3_aa
TRBD2 few TRBJ2-3 TRBV6-2/TRBV6-3 TGTGCCAGCAGTTACCTAGCGGGAGAGGTCTCAGATACGCAGTATTTT CASSYLAGEVSDTQYF
TRBD2 . TRBJ2-7 TRBV2 TGTGCCAGCATATCCGCTAGCGGGTTAGGTATTTACGAGCAGTACTTC CASISASGLGIYEQYF
. few TRBJ2-3 TRBV6-4 TGTGCCAGCAGTGACCAACAGGGCACAGATACGCAGTATTTT CASSDQQGTDTQYF
. . TRBJ2-3 TRBV15 TGTGCCACCTTAGCCGTGGGGGGCGCAGATACGCAGTATTTT CATLAVGGADTQYF
TRBD1 few TRBJ1-6 TRBV28 TGTGCCAGCAGTTGGGACAGGGATTCACCCCTCCACTTT CASSWDRDSPLHF
TRBD2 . TRBJ2-7 TRBV4-3 TGCGCCAGCAGCCAAGGGTCAACTAGCGGGATTTACTACGAGCAGTACTTC CASSQGSTSGIYYEQYF
. . TRBJ2-5 TRBV20-1 TGCAGTGCCCCGGAGGCTTGGGGAGAGACCCAGTACTTC CSAPEAWGETQYF
. . TRBJ1-2 TRBV20-1 TGCAGCCTCAAGGAAGGAGGCTACACCTTC CSLKEGGYTF
. . TRBJ2-2 TRBV7-2 TGTGCCCTTAGAGGGTCGATAAACACCGGGGAGCTGTTTTTT CALRGSINTGELFF
. once TRBJ2-1 TRBV20-1 TGCAGTGCTAGATCGGAAGGGGTCTACAATGAGCAGTTCTTC CSARSEGVYNEQFF
. . TRBJ1-2 TRBV6-5 TGTGCCAGCAGTTTCGCGGCCGGGACACAATATGGCTACACCTTC CASSFAAGTQYGYTF
TRBD2 . TRBJ2-5 TRBV7-9 TGTGCCAGCAGCTCCCCGGGACTAGCGGGCGGCGAAGCGTTCTTC CASSSPGLAGGEAFF
TRBD2 few TRBJ2-7 TRBV4-2 TGTGCCAGCAGCCCCAGGGAGGGCCATAATTCCTACGAGCAGTACTTC CASSPREGHNSYEQYF
TRBD1 . TRBJ2-3 TRBV12-3/TRBV12-4 TGTGCCAGCAGTTTTCAGGGGGCCACTAGCACAGATACGCAGTATTTT CASSFQGATSTDTQYF
. few TRBJ2-1 TRBV9 TGTGCCAGCAGCGTAGGCAGGAAAAATGAGCAGTTCTTC CASSVGRKNEQFF
TRBD1 few TRBJ2-1 TRBV12-3/TRBV12-4 TGTGCCAGCAGTCAAGACAGGGCCCGGTTCTTC CASSQDRARFF
. . TRBJ2-3 TRBV4-2 TGTGCCAGCAGCCCAGGGGAAGATACGCAGTATTTT CASSPGEDTQYF
. . TRBJ2-5 TRBV29-1 TGCAGCGTCCGAACAGGGTCAGAGACCCAGTACTTC CSVRTGSETQYF
TRBD1 . TRBJ2-7 TRBV7-9 TGTGCCAGCAGCGTCCCGGGACAGTCCTACGAGCAGTACTTC CASSVPGQSYEQYF
. . TRBJ2-2 TRBV5-5 TGTGCCAGCAGCTTGCATCCCAACACCGGGGAGCTGTTTTTT CASSLHPNTGELFF
TRBD1 . TRBJ2-7 TRBV14 TGCGCCAGCAGCCACCCGAGCAGGGGGTCCTACGAGCAGTACTTC CASSHPSRGSYEQYF
. . TRBJ1-1 TRBV6-1 TGTGCCAGCAGACCAAAGGGGATGTTGGCCGCATTGAACACTGAAGCTTTCTTT CASRPKGMLAALNTEAFF
. . TRBJ2-7 TRBV9 TGTGCCAGCAGCCCGAATGAGGCCTACCGTTTCGAGCAGTACTTC CASSPNEAYRFEQYF
TRBD2 once TRBJ2-5 TRBV3-1 TGTGCCAGCAGCCAAGAGGGACTAGCGGGAGTTACTGAGCAGTACTTC CASSQEGLAGVTEQYF
. . TRBJ2-7 TRBV28 TGTGCCAGCGGATTATGGGGCGAGCAGTACTTC CASGLWGEQYF
. few TRBJ1-5 TRBV2 TGTGCCAGCAGTGGCACTAGTGTCGCTCAGCCCCAGCATTTT CASSGTSVAQPQHF
. . TRBJ1-2 TRBV7-2 TGTGCCAGCAGTAGGGGTGGAGGGGCTAACCATGGCTACACCTTC CASSRGGGANHGYTF
. . TRBJ2-7 TRBV12-3/TRBV12-4 TGTGCCAGCAGCTTAGGGCAGGAGCAGTACTTC CASSLGQEQYF
. . TRBJ1-1 TRBV7-6 TGTGCCAGCACCTTGGGGGGTGGGGGCACTGAAGCTTTCTTT CASTLGGGGTEAFF
. . TRBJ2-3 TRBV5-1 TGCGCCAGCAGCTTAGAAGGGTTTCCAGATACGCAGTATTTT CASSLEGFPDTQYF
. . TRBJ2-7 TRBV28 TGTGCCAGCAGGAAAGACAGGAGCTACGAGCAGTACTTC CASRKDRSYEQYF
. . TRBJ2-7 TRBV28 TGTGCCACCCGTAACTCCTACGAGCAGTACTTC CATRNSYEQYF
TRBD2 few TRBJ2-1 TRBV29-1 TGCAGCGTTGAGGCTAGCGGGTTATACAATGAGCAGTTCTTC CSVEASGLYNEQFF
. . TRBJ1-2 TRBV5-1 TGCGCCAGCAGCTTGGAATCGGACTATGGCTACACCTTC CASSLESDYGYTF
TRBD1 few TRBJ2-1 TRBV5-1 TGCGCCAGCAGCTTCGGGGACAGGGGATTCAATGAGCAGTTCTTC CASSFGDRGFNEQFF
TRBD2 . TRBJ2-1 TRBV7-9 TGTGCCAGCAGCTTAGGGCTAGCGGGAGGGCCCCAGGGAGAGCAGTTCTTC CASSLGLAGGPQGEQFF
TRBD2 few TRBJ2-1 TRBV20-1 TGCAGTGCAGCGGGAGGCAGGGGTCCCTACAATGAGCAGTTCTTC CSAAGGRGPYNEQFF
. . TRBJ2-1 TRBV6-5 TGTGCCAGCAGGGGGGGAAGGTCGAACAATGAGCAGTTCTTC CASRGGRSNNEQFF
TRBD1 . TRBJ1-3 TRBV7-2 TGTGCCAGCAGCCGGACAGGCGCTGGAAACACCATATATTTT CASSRTGAGNTIYF
TRBD1 . TRBJ2-7 TRBV6-2/TRBV6-3 TGTGCCAGCAACATAGGAAGGGACAGCAGGCCCTACGAGCAGTACTTC CASNIGRDSRPYEQYF
TRBD2 few TRBJ2-1 TRBV7-6 TGTGCCAGCAGCTCCTACCTAGCGGGCTCCTACAATGAGCAGTTCTTC CASSSYLAGSYNEQFF
TRBD1 . TRBJ1-4 TRBV7-9 TGTGTCGCGGGGACAGGGACCCCTAATGAAAAACTGTTTTTT CVAGTGTPNEKLFF
. . TRBJ2-1 TRBV6-1 TGTGCCAGCAAGGATCTAAGCGGTTCCTACAATGAGCAGTTCTTC CASKDLSGSYNEQFF
TRBD2 . TRBJ2-1 TRBV5-1 TGCGCCAGCAGCTTAGGACTAGCGGGAGGAATTTACAATGAGCAGTTCTTC CASSLGLAGGIYNEQFF
TRBD1 . TRBJ2-3 TRBV12-3/TRBV12-4 TGTGCCAGCAGCCCGGGACAGGGCATTGGTTTAGATACGCAGTATTTT CASSPGQGIGLDTQYF
. few TRBJ1-6 TRBV27 TGTGCCAGCAGTCCGGAAGGAGTCGGTTCACCCCTCCACTTT CASSPEGVGSPLHF
TRBD2 . TRBJ2-2 TRBV14 TGTGCCAGCAGCTTCGAGACTAGCGGGCCCGGGGAGCTGTTTTTT CASSFETSGPGELFF
TRBD2 . TRBJ2-5 TRBV4-1 TGCGCCAGCAGCCCCAGAGGGACTAGCGATCTCTACAATGAGCAGTACTTC CASSPRGTSDLYNEQYF